This TCR beta chain stems from a study of shared T cell receptors in the human thymus. CDR1 is SGHAT and CDR2 is FQNNGV in the germline V gene. The ends were cut back, 5 bases at V and 0 bases at J, with 5 bases in the middle. CDR3 length: 13 residues. To note about this clone: This same CDR3 is encoded by further DNA sequences in the sample.

Profiling relied on immunoSEQ multiplex PCR, and the TCRdb table lists in-frame clones only, not all of them. The sample has 700,000 or so clones; approximately 83% are singletons. The same sample was also studied in work on human thymus T cells.

Specimen: thymocytes. This sequence was found in a girl younger than two with a congenital heart defect. J is TRBJ1-3 and V is TRBV11-2; D is perhaps TRBD1 (5 bases). The CDR3 reads CASSRGSGNTIYF. CDR3 DNA: TGTGCCAGCAGCAGGGGCTCTGGAAACACCATATATTTT.